The T cell receptor (beta chain) under discussion was sequenced for a study of OX40 agonist ivuxolimab in advanced cancers. As for the study in general: Prior anti-PD-1, anti-PD-L1 or anti-CTLA-4 therapy was allowed; approximately 40% had some. Overall study results and limits: Clones of CD4+ and CD8+ blood T cells grew by week 6 at doses of 0.1 to 3.0 mg/kg.

About this clone: What it recognizes is unknown.

Sequencing used immunoSEQ multiplex PCR; TCRdb keeps in-frame clones, though not all of them. The sample lists approximately 80,000 clones; about 82% were seen once. Germline CDR1 SGHTA, CDR2 FQGNSA. V was pared by 5 bases and J by 6 bases, with 5 bases of the junction left unmatched. The CDR3 is 13 residues long. This clonotype was sampled from an adult with an advanced solid tumor such as melanoma, head and neck, liver or kidney cancer. This chain links TRBV7-2 with TRBJ2-7; 9 bases match TRBD1. The sample was CD4+ or CD8+ T cells sorted from blood, taken in a trial of the OX40 agonist ivuxolimab. The CDR3 loop reads CASSKGQGGEQYF. DNA of the CDR3: TGTGCCAGCAGCAAGGGACAGGGAGGCGAGCAGTACTTC.